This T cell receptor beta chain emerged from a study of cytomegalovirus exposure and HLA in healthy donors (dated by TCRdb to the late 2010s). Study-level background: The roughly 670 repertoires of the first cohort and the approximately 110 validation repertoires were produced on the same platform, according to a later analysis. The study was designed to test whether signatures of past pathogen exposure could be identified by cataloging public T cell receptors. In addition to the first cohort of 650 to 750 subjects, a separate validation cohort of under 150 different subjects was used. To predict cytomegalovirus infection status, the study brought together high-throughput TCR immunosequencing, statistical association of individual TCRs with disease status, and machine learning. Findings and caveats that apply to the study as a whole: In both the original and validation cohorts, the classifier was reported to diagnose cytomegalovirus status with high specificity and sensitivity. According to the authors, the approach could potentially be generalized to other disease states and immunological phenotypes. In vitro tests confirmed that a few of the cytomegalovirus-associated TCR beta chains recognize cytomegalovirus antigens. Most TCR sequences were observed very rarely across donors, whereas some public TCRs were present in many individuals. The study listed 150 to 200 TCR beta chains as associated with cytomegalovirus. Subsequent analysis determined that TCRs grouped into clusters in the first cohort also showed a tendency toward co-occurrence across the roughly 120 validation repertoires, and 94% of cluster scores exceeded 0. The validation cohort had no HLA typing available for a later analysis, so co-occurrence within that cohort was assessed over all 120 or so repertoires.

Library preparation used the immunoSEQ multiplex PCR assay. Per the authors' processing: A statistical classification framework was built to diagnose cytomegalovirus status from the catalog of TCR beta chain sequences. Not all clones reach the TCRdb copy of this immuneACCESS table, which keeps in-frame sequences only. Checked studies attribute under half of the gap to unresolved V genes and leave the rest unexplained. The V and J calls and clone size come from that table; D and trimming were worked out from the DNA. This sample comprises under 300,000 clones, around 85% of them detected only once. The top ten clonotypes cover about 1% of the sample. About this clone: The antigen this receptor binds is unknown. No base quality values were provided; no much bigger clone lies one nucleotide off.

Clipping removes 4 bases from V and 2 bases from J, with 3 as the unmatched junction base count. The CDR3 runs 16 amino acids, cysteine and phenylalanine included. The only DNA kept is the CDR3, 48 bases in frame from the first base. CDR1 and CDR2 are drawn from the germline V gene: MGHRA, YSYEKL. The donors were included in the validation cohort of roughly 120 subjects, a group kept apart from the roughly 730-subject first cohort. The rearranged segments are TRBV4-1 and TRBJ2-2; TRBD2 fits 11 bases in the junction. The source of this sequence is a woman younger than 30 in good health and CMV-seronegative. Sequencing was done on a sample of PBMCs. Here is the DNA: TGCGCCAGCAGCCGTAGCGGGAGGGACAACACCGGGGAGCTGTTTTTT. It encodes CASSRSGRDNTGELFF.